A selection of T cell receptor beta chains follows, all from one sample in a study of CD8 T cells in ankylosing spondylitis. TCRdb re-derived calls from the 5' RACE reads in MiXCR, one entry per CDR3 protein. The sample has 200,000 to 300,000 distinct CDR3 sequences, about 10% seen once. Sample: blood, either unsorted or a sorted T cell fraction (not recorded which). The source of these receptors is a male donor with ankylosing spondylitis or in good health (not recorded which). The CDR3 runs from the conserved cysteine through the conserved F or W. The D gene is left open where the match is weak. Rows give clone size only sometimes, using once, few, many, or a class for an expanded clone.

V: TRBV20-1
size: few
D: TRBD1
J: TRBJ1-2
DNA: TGCAGTGCTCAGGACAGGGGGTATGGCTACACCTTC
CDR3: CSAQDRGYGYTF

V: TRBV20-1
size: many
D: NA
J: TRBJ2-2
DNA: TGCAGTGCTAGAGGTCCCCTGAACGGCACCGGGGAGCTGTTTTTT
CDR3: CSARGPLNGTGELFF

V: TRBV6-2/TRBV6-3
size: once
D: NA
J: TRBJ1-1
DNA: TGTGCCAGCACTACTGCAGGGGTCCCGAGGACTGAAGCTTTCTTT
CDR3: CASTTAGVPRTEAFF

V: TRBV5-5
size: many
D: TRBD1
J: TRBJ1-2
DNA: TGTGCCAGCAGCTCGGCAGGGGGGAACTATGGCTACACCTTC
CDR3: CASSSAGGNYGYTF

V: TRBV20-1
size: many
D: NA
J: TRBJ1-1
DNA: TGCAGTGCTAGGAAGGACAGCGCAAACACTGAAGCTTTCTTT
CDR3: CSARKDSANTEAFF

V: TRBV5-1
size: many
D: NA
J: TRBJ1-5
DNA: TGCGCCAGCAGCTTGGAAGGGCCCCGAGAGCCCCAGCATTTT
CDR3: CASSLEGPREPQHF

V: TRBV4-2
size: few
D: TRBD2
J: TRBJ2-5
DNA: TGTGCCAGCAGCCCGGGACTAGCGGGAGAAGAGACCCAGTACTTC
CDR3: CASSPGLAGEETQYF

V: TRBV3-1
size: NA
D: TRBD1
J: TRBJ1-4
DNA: TGTGCCAGCAGCCAACCGGGACAGGGTTACGAAAAACTGTTTTTT
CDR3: CASSQPGQGYEKLFF

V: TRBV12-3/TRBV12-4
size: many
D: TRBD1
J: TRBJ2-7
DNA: TGTGCCAGCAGTGCACGGGACAGGGGATCCGAGCAGTACTTC
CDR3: CASSARDRGSEQYF

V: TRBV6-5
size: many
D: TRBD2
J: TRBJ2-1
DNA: TGTGCCAGCAGTTACTCCGCGGGAGAGGCCTACAATGAGCAGTTCTTC
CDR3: CASSYSAGEAYNEQFF

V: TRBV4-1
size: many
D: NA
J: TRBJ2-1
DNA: TGCGCCAGCAGCCCCCAACACAATGAGCAGTTCTTC
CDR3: CASSPQHNEQFF

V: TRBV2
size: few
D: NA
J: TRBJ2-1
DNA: TGTGCCAGCAGGGGAAGGATTGCGAGGTCCTACAATGAGCAGTTCTTC
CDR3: CASRGRIARSYNEQFF

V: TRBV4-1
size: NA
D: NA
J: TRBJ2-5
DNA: TGCGCCAGCAGCCAAGGAGGGACTGCTGTAGAGACCCAGTACTTC
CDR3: CASSQGGTAVETQYF

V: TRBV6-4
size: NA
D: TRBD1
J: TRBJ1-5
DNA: TGTGCCAGCAGTACAAACAAGGGACAGTTCAATCAGCCCCAGCATTTT
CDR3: CASSTNKGQFNQPQHF

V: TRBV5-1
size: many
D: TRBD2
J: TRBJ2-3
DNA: TGCGCCAGCAGCTTGGAGGGGGCTAGCGGGGGCCGCACAGATACGCAGTATTTT
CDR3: CASSLEGASGGRTDTQYF

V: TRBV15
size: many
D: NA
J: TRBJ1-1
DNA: TGTGCCACCAGCCCCGATACGGCGCCGGCTTTCTTT
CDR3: CATSPDTAPAFF

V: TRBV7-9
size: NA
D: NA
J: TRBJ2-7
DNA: TGTGCCAGCAGCTTATCGGGTAACAACTACGAGCAGTACTTC
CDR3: CASSLSGNNYEQYF

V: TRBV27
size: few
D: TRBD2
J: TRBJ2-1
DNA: TGTGCCAGCAGTGCCCCCCCCAGCGGGGGGCCTCGCACTTCCTACAATGAGCAGTTCTTC
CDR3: CASSAPPSGGPRTSYNEQFF

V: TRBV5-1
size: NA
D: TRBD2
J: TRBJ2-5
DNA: TGCGCCAGCAGCAGGACTAGCGGGACACAAGAGACCCAGTACTTC
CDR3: CASSRTSGTQETQYF

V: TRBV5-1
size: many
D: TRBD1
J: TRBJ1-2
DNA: TGCGCCAGCAGCCCGGACAGGTCGACTTACACCTTC
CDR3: CASSPDRSTYTF

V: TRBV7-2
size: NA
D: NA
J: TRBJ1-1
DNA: TGTGCCAGCAGCCTACCGACGGCGAACACTGAAGCTTTCTTT
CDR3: CASSLPTANTEAFF

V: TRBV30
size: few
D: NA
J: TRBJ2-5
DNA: TGTGCCTGGAGTGTAAATTCGGAGACCCAGTACTTC
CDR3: CAWSVNSETQYF

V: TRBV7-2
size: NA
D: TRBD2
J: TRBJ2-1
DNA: TGTGCCAGCAGCTTAGTAGGCGGGGGGGGCTACAATGAGCAGTTCTTC
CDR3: CASSLVGGGGYNEQFF

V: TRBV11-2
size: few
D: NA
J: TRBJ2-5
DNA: TGTGCCAGCAGCCCCCAGACCTGGCAAGAGACCCAGTACTTC
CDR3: CASSPQTWQETQYF

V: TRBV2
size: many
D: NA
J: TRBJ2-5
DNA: TGTGCCAGCAAGGGTGACGAGACCCAGTACTTC
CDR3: CASKGDETQYF

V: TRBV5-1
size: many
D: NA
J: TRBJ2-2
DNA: TGCGCCAGCAGCTTGGATAGGGAACCCACCGGGGAGCTGTTTTTT
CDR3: CASSLDREPTGELFF

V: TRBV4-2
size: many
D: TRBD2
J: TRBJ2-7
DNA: TGTGCCAGCAGCCCAAGATTCAGCGGGGGCCGAAGCTCCTACGAGCAGTACTTC
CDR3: CASSPRFSGGRSSYEQYF

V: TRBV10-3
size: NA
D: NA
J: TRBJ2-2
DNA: TGTGCCATCAGTGAGTCAGGCCGGCGAGGGGAAGGCACCGGGGAGCTGTTTTTT
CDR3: CAISESGRRGEGTGELFF

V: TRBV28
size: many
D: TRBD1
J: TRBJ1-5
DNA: TGTGCCAGCAGTTCGGGACAGGAGAGTCAGCCCCAGCATTTT
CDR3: CASSSGQESQPQHF

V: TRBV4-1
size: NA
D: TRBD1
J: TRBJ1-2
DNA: TGCGCCAGCAGCCGGCGACAGGGGAGCGATGGCTACACCTTC
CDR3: CASSRRQGSDGYTF

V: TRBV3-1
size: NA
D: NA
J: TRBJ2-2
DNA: TGTGCCAGCAGCCAAGAAAGAGGGGGGAGCACCGGGGAGCTGTTTTTT
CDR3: CASSQERGGSTGELFF

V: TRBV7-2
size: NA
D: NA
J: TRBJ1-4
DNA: TGTGCCAGCAGCTTAGAGTTCTCTAATGAAAAACTGTTTTTT
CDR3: CASSLEFSNEKLFF

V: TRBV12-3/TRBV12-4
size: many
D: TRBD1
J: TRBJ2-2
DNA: TGTGCCAGCAGTCGGACAGGTGAAGGCGGGGAGCTGTTTTTT
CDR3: CASSRTGEGGELFF

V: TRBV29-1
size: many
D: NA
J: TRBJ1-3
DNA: TGCAGCGTTGTCTTGGTGGAGGGAAACACCATATATTTT
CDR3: CSVVLVEGNTIYF

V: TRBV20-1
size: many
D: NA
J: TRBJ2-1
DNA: TGCAGTGCTAGACCCCCCCGGGTCATCTCCTACAATGAGCAGTTCTTC
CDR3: CSARPPRVISYNEQFF

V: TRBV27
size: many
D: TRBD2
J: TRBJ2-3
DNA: TGTGCCAGCACAGTAAGCGGGGGGCACACAGATACGCAGTATTTT
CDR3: CASTVSGGHTDTQYF

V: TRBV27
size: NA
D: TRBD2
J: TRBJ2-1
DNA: TGTGCCAGCTTACCCTTGGCGGGAGCCTACAATGAGCAGTTCTTC
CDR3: CASLPLAGAYNEQFF

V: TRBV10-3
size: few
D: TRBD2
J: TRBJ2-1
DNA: TGTGCCATCAGTGACTCCCCCGGGACTAGCCGTGGCCCTTACAATGAGCAGTTCTTC
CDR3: CAISDSPGTSRGPYNEQFF

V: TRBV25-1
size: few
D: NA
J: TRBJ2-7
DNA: TGTGCCAGCGGACGGCGGGCAAGCTCCTACGAGCAGTACTTC
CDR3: CASGRRASSYEQYF

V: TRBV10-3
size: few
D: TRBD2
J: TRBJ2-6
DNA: TGTGCCATCAGTGTCGGCGGGAGAGGTGGGGCCAACGTCCTGACTTTC
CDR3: CAISVGGRGGANVLTF

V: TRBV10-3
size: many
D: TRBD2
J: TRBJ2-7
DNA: TGTGCTATACTAGCGGGGAGCTCCTACGAGCAGTACTTC
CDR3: CAILAGSSYEQYF